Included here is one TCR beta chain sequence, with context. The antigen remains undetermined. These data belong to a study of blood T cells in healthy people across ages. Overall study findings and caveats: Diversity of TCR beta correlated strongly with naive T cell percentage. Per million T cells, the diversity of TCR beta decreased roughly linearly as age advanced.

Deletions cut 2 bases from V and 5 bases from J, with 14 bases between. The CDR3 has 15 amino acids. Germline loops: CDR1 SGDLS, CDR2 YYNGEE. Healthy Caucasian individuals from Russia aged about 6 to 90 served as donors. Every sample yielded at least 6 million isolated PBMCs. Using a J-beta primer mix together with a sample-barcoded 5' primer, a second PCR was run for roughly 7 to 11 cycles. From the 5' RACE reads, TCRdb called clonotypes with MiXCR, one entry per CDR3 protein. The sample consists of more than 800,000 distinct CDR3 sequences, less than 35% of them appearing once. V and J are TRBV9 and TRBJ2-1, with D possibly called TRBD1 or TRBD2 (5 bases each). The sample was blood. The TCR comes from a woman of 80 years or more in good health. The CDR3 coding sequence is TGTGCCAGCAGCGTGGATGGGGGACCCCACAATGAGCAGTTCTTC. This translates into CASSVDGGPHNEQFF. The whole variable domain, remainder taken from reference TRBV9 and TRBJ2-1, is DSGVTQTPKHLITATGQRVTLRCSPRSGDLSVYWYQQSLDQGLQFLIQYYNGEERAKGNILERFSAQQFPDLHSELNLSSLELGDSALYFCASSVDGGPHNEQFFGPGTRLTVL.